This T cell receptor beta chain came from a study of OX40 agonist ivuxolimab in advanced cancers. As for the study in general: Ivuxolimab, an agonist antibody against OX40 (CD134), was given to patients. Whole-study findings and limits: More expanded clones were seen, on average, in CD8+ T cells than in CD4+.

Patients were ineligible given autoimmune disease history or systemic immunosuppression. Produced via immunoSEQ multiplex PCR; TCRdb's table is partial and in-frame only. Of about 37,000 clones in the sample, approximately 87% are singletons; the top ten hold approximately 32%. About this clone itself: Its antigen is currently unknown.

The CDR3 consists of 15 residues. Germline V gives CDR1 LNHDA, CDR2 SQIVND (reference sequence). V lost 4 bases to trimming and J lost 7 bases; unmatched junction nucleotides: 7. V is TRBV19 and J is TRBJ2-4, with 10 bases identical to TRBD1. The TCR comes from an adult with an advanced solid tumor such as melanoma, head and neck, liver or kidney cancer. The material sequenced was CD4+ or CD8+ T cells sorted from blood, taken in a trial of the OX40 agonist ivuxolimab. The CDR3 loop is CASSTSRDRGNIQYF. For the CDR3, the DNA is TGTGCCAGTAGTACATCCCGGGACAGGGGTAACATTCAGTACTTC.